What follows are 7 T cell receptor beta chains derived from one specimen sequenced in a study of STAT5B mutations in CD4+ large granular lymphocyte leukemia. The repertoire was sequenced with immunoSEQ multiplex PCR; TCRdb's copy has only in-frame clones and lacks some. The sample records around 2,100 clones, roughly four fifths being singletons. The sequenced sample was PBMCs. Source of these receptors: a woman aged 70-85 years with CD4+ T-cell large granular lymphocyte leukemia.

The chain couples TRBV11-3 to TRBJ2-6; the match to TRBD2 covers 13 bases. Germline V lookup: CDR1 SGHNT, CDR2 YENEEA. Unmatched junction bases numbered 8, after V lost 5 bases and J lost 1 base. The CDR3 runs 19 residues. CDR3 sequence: CASSLGLAGSRSGANVLTF. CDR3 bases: TGTGCCAGCAGCCTGGGACTAGCGGGGTCAAGATCTGGGGCCAACGTCCTGACTTTC.

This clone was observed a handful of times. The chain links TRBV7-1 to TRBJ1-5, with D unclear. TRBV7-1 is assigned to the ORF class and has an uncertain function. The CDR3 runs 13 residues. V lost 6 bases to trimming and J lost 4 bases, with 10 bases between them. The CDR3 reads CASSERQNQPQHF. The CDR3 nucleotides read TGTGCCAGCAGTGAGCGTCAGAATCAGCCCCAGCATTTT.

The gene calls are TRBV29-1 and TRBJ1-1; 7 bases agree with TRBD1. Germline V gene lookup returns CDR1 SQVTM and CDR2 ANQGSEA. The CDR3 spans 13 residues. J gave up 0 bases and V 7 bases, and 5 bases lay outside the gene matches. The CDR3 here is CSALDRLNTEAFF. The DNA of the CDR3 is TGCAGCGCTTTGGACAGGCTGAACACTGAAGCTTTCTTT.

DNA for the CDR3: TGTGCCAGCAGCGCCGGACATCCTGGGGCCAACGTCCTGACTTTC. As protein: CASSAGHPGANVLTF. This chain uses TRBV9 with TRBJ2-6, with D maybe TRBD1 (5 bases). This CDR3 contains 15 residues. V lost 3 bases, J lost 2 bases, and 9 bases lay in between. CDR1 SGDLS and CDR2 YYNGEE come from the germline V gene. Full variable domain (remainder filled in from reference TRBV9 and TRBJ2-6): DSGVTQTPKHLITATGQRVTLRCSPRSGDLSVYWYQQSLDQGLQFLIQYYNGEERAKGNILERFSAQQFPDLHSELNLSSLELGDSALYFCASSAGHPGANVLTFGAGSRLTVL.

CDR3 in amino acids: CASKLGGARDEQFF. As DNA, the CDR3 is TGCGCCAGCAAACTAGGGGGGGCCCGGGATGAGCAGTTCTTC. V gene TRBV4-1 combines with J gene TRBJ2-1, with D perhaps TRBD2 (7 bases). Looked up from germline, CDR1 is MGHRA and CDR2 is YSYEKL. This CDR3 spans 14 amino acids. With 7 bases removed from V and 8 bases from J, the gap between germline ends came to 18 bases.

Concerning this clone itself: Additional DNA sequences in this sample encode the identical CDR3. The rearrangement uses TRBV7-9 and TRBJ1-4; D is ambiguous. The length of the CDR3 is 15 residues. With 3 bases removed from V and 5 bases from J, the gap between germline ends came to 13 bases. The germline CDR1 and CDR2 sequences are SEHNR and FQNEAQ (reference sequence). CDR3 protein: CASSLDGGSNEKLFF. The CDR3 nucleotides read TGTGCCAGCAGCTTGGACGGTGGGAGCAATGAAAAACTGTTTTTT.

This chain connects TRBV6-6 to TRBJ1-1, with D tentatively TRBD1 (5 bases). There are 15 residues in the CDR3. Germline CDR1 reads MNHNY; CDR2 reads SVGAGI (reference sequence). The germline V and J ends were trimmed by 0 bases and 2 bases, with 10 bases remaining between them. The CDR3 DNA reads TGTGCCAGCAGTTACTCAGGGGATGGAAACACTGAAGCTTTCTTT. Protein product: CASSYSGDGNTEAFF.